This entry is about one T cell receptor (beta chain). Its antigen is not identified. The protocol was immunoSEQ multiplex PCR, while the TCRdb copy is restricted to in-frame clones and leaves out a portion. The sample has tens of thousands of clones; 75% to 85% are singletons. Time point: cycle 4 day 1 (C4D1), after 6 weeks of nivolumab. With no exception, relapse followed autologous stem cell transplantation in all patients, and brentuximab vedotin exposure varied. This specimen comes from a study of PD-1 blockade in classical Hodgkin lymphoma. Study results and limitations: Patients who responded completely had about the same baseline diversity as newly diagnosed patients.

The length of the CDR3 is 17 residues. Germline CDR1 and CDR2: SGHTA and FQGTGA. J gave up 3 bases and V 1 base, and 6 bases lay outside the gene matches. This receptor was identified in a human donor with classical Hodgkin lymphoma. This chain connects TRBV7-3 to TRBJ2-1, with 10 nucleotides matching TRBD2. This specimen consisted of peripheral blood mononuclear cells (PBMCs), obtained before the fourth cycle of nivolumab. The CDR3 is CASSLSSRTSGYNEQFF. In nucleotides, the CDR3 is TGTGCCAGCAGCTTAAGTAGTCGGACTAGCGGCTACAATGAGCAGTTCTTC.